This passage covers 6 T cell receptor beta chains from one sample sequenced in a study of CD8 T cells in ankylosing spondylitis. Using its own MiXCR run on the 5' RACE reads, TCRdb lists one record per CDR3 protein. The table lists about 360,000 distinct CDR3 sequences, 20% to 25% of them singletons, with less than 15% in the top ten. Material: blood, either unsorted or a sorted T cell fraction (not recorded which). These receptors were taken from a male donor with ankylosing spondylitis or in good health (not recorded which).

The CDR3 loop reads CSARVRSGPSSYEQYF. The CDR3 coding sequence is TGCAGTGCTAGAGTCCGTAGCGGGCCCAGCTCCTACGAGCAGTACTTC. V gene TRBV20-1 combines with J gene TRBJ2-7, with 7 bases matching TRBD2. Germline CDR1 DFQATT, CDR2 SNEGSKA (reference sequence). V lost 1 base and J lost 0; bases outside the gene matches: 9. CDR3 size: 16 residues.

This clonotype appeared a few times. In DNA, the CDR3 is TGTGCCAGCAGCTACGAGGGGGTCAATGAGCAGTTCTTC. This translates into CASSYEGVNEQFF. This chain links TRBV5-6 with TRBJ2-1, with a possible D match to TRBD1 (6 bases). Per germline, CDR1 SGHDT and CDR2 YYEEEE. The CDR3 totals 13 residues. V lost 3 bases, J lost 6 bases, and 10 bases lay in between.

This clonotype appeared a few times. This sequence joins TRBV2 and TRBJ2-1; 9 bases map to TRBD2. The junction had 7 bases not matched to a gene; V was cut back by 2 bases and J by 2 bases. Germline loops: CDR1 SNHLY, CDR2 FYNNEI. The CDR3 is made up of 17 amino acids. This CDR3 reads CASSEWGGGAPYNEQFF. The DNA of the CDR3 is TGTGCCAGCAGTGAATGGGGCGGGGGGGCTCCCTACAATGAGCAGTTCTTC. Full variable domain (rest looked up from reference TRBV2 and TRBJ2-1): EPEVTQTPSHQVTQMGQEVILRCVPISNHLYFYWYRQILGQKVEFLVSFYNNEISEKSEIFDDQFSVERPDGSNFTLKIRSTKLEDSAMYFCASSEWGGGAPYNEQFFGPGTRLTVL.

The sample holds a few counts of this clonotype. This sequence joins TRBV2 and TRBJ2-1, with 11 bases aligning to TRBD2. The V segment lost 7 bases and the J segment 5 bases; nucleotides outside the gene matches: 4. Germline V gene sequence: CDR1 SNHLY, CDR2 FYNNEI. CDR3 length: 14 amino acids. CDR3 residues: CASILAGGHNEQFF. The CDR3 DNA sequence: TGTGCCAGCATATTAGCGGGGGGGCACAATGAGCAGTTCTTC.

J is TRBJ2-1 and V is TRBV15; 7 bases fit TRBD2. The germline V gene encodes CDR1 LNHNV and CDR2 YYDKDF (reference sequence). The CDR3 sequence is 14 residues long. V was clipped by 3 bases and J by 7 bases; unmatched bases: 6. The CDR3 sequence is CATSSPGEGNEQFF. CDR3 bases: TGTGCCACCAGCAGTCCGGGGGAGGGTAATGAGCAGTTCTTC.

This clonotype has only a few counts. The chain's CDR3 is CASSPSGRNIQYF. The DNA of the CDR3 is TGTGCCAGCAGTCCTAGCGGGAGAAACATTCAGTACTTC. J is TRBJ2-4 and V is TRBV12-3 or TRBV12-4, with 10 nucleotides matching TRBD2. CDR3 size: 13 residues. With V trimmed by 5 bases and J by 6 bases, 1 base remained unmatched.